A selection of T cell receptor beta chains follows, all from one sample in a study of blood T cell repertoires in COVID-19. Repertoires were generated with immunoSEQ multiplex PCR, while TCRdb's copy carries only in-frame clones and drops some. The sample consists of some 390,000 clones, more than 80% of them appearing once. Sequencing was carried out using PBMCs or T cells enriched from blood (not recorded which). All receptors derive from a man between 25 and 39 years old who had recovered from COVID-19. Each CDR3 is given with its conserved first and last residue. A D gene is named only where the DNA matches it firmly. Expanded clones get a size class; other rows say once, few or many, or leave the size out.

D gene	J gene	clone size	V gene	CDR3 protein	CDR3 DNA
.	TRBJ1-1	.	TRBV6-5	CASSYTVTAGGAEAFF	TGTGCCAGCAGTTACACCGTGACAGCCGGCGGGGCTGAAGCTTTCTTT
.	TRBJ2-3	.	TRBV4-1	CASSQGPGTDTQYF	TGCGCCAGCAGCCAAGGCCCAGGGACAGATACGCAGTATTTT
.	TRBJ2-6	.	TRBV5-1	CASSLNSAGSGANVLTF	TGCGCCAGCAGCTTGAATAGCGCCGGCTCGGGGGCCAACGTCCTGACTTTC
.	TRBJ1-4	.	TRBV5-4	CASSLDPATNEKLFF	TGTGCCAGCAGCTTGGACCCAGCAACTAATGAAAAACTGTTTTTT
TRBD2	TRBJ2-3	.	TRBV3-1/TRBV3-2	CASSQAAGGSVNTQYF	TGTGCCAGCAGCCAAGCTGCGGGAGGGTCCGTAAATACGCAGTATTTT
.	TRBJ1-1	.	TRBV3-1/TRBV3-2	CASSQAVLSNTEAFF	TGTGCCAGCAGCCAAGCTGTACTATCGAACACTGAAGCTTTCTTT
.	TRBJ1-3	.	TRBV5-1	CASSLTVDRDTIYF	TGCGCCAGCAGCTTGACAGTGGATAGAGACACCATATATTTT
TRBD1	TRBJ2-7	.	TRBV30	CAWSPLDRGPYEQYF	TGTGCCTGGAGTCCCTTAGACAGGGGGCCCTACGAGCAGTACTTC
.	TRBJ2-7	.	TRBV30	CAWTAGRGQYGYF	TGTGCCTGGACTGCGGGGCGGGGCCAGTACGGGTACTTC
.	TRBJ1-3	.	TRBV30	CAWKAPGGNTIYF	TGTGCCTGGAAGGCCCCGGGGGGAAACACCATATATTTT
TRBD1	TRBJ1-2	few	TRBV28	CASAIQGTVVGYTF	TGTGCCAGCGCGATACAGGGGACTGTAGTCGGCTACACCTTC
.	TRBJ1-3	.	TRBV5-6	CASSFWEAGNTIYF	TGTGCCAGCAGCTTTTGGGAGGCTGGAAACACCATATATTTT
.	TRBJ2-3	.	TRBV19	CASTPLGQLVDTQYF	TGTGCCAGTACCCCTCTGGGGCAGTTGGTAGATACGCAGTATTTT
.	TRBJ1-5	.	TRBV4-2	CASSHVGRGGDQPQHF	TGTGCCAGCAGCCATGTGGGCCGGGGGGGGGATCAGCCCCAGCATTTT
TRBD1	TRBJ2-7	.	TRBV3-1/TRBV3-2	CASSPDRAYEQYF	TGTGCCAGCAGCCCGGACAGGGCCTACGAGCAGTACTTC
TRBD2	TRBJ2-1	.	TRBV5-1	CASTDGTASGRAPNEQFF	TGCGCCAGCACGGACGGGACTGCGAGCGGGAGGGCCCCCAATGAGCAGTTCTTC
.	TRBJ2-1	once	TRBV10-3	CAISDQRSNNEQFF	TGTGCCATCAGTGATCAGCGGAGCAACAATGAGCAGTTCTTC
TRBD1	TRBJ1-5	.	TRBV16	CASSQSPDRNNQPQHF	TGTGCCAGCAGCCAATCCCCGGACAGGAACAATCAGCCCCAGCATTTT
.	TRBJ2-7	.	TRBV3-1/TRBV3-2	CASSLAVTYEQYF	TGTGCCAGCAGCCTAGCGGTAACCTACGAGCAGTACTTC
TRBD1	TRBJ1-2	.	TRBV30	CAWSVYSTGRYGYTF	TGTGCCTGGAGTGTATACTCGACAGGGCGGTATGGCTACACCTTC
.	TRBJ2-7	.	TRBV6-5	CASSYTAETIYEQYF	TGTGCCAGCAGTTACACAGCGGAAACTATCTACGAGCAGTACTTC
.	TRBJ1-3	.	TRBV6-5	CASSQGSGNTIYF	TGTGCCAGCAGTCAGGGCTCTGGAAACACCATATATTTT
TRBD1	TRBJ1-5	.	TRBV6-1	CASSESRGRLKQPQHF	TGTGCCAGCAGTGAGTCGAGGGGGCGGTTAAAGCAGCCCCAGCATTTT
.	TRBJ1-5	.	TRBV28	CASSRGKPQHF	TGTGCCAGCAGTCGCGGGAAGCCCCAGCATTTT
TRBD1	TRBJ2-2	.	TRBV10-3	CATRQGSTGELFF	TGTGCCACCAGACAGGGGTCCACCGGGGAGCTGTTTTTT
TRBD1	TRBJ2-1	.	TRBV5-1	CASSWDRRKQFF	TGCGCCAGCAGCTGGGACAGGCGGAAGCAGTTCTTC
.	TRBJ1-5	.	TRBV10-3	CAISDQQGPQHF	TGTGCCATCAGTGACCAGCAGGGGCCCCAGCATTTT
.	TRBJ2-7	.	TRBV27	CASSSPAGPSYEQYF	TGTGCCAGCAGTTCCCCGGCGGGCCCCTCCTACGAGCAGTACTTC
TRBD2	TRBJ2-2	.	TRBV5-6	CASSLRLAGVRTGELFF	TGTGCCAGCAGCTTGAGGCTAGCGGGAGTAAGGACCGGGGAGCTGTTTTTT
.	TRBJ2-3	.	TRBV5-6	CASSLDGEITDTQYF	TGTGCCAGCAGCTTGGATGGGGAGATCACAGATACGCAGTATTTT
.	TRBJ1-1	.	TRBV18	CASHTQANTEAFF	TGTGCCAGCCATACCCAAGCCAACACTGAAGCTTTCTTT
TRBD1	TRBJ2-7	.	TRBV5-1	CASSGRTGSREQYF	TGCGCCAGCAGCGGAAGGACAGGGTCGCGCGAGCAGTACTTC
.	TRBJ1-2	few	TRBV28	CASSPNRAHLGYTF	TGTGCCAGCAGCCCGAACAGGGCCCACTTAGGTTACACCTTC
.	TRBJ2-5	.	TRBV11-2	CASSLDRGETQYF	TGTGCCAGCAGCTTAGATAGGGGGGAGACCCAGTACTTC
TRBD1	TRBJ1-5	.	TRBV28	CASRKTGDQPQHF	TGTGCCAGCAGGAAAACAGGGGATCAGCCCCAGCATTTT
.	TRBJ2-3	.	TRBV19	CASSHLGTDTQYF	TGTGCCAGTAGTCACTTGGGCACAGATACGCAGTATTTT
TRBD1	TRBJ1-2	once	TRBV7-9	CASSRTGANYGYTF	TGTGCCAGCTCCAGGACAGGGGCGAACTATGGCTACACCTTC
TRBD2	TRBJ2-1	.	TRBV18	CASTGEGNEQFF	TGTGCCAGCACCGGGGAGGGCAATGAGCAGTTCTTC
TRBD1	TRBJ2-1	.	TRBV19	CASSSRQGKVLISVSGNEQFF	TGTGCCAGTAGTTCCCGACAGGGTAAGGTTTTGATTTCTGTTTCTGGGAATGAGCAGTTCTTC
.	TRBJ1-1	.	TRBV18	CASSPPPPGGTEAFF	TGTGCCAGCTCACCCCCACCCCCCGGGGGCACTGAAGCTTTCTTT
.	TRBJ1-2	few	TRBV27	CASSLYGANYGYTF	TGTGCCAGCAGTTTATACGGGGCTAACTATGGCTACACCTTC
TRBD2	TRBJ2-2	.	TRBV30	CASGLAGGTGELFF	TGTGCCTCCGGACTAGCGGGAGGTACCGGGGAGCTGTTTTTT
TRBD1	TRBJ1-6	.	TRBV10-2	CASSADRVSSPLHF	TGCGCCAGCAGTGCGGACAGGGTCAGCTCACCCCTCCACTTT
.	TRBJ1-6	.	TRBV30	CAWTPRDREASPLHF	TGTGCCTGGACCCCCCGCGACAGAGAGGCTTCACCCCTCCACTTT
TRBD1	TRBJ1-1	.	TRBV29-1	CSVLGQGETEAFF	TGCAGCGTGCTCGGACAGGGGGAAACTGAAGCTTTCTTT
TRBD1	TRBJ2-1	.	TRBV30	CAWRWGDRDYNEQFF	TGTGCCTGGAGGTGGGGGGACAGGGATTACAATGAGCAGTTCTTC
.	TRBJ1-1	.	TRBV28	CASSFRGSNTEAFF	TGTGCCAGCAGTTTCAGGGGATCAAACACTGAAGCTTTCTTT
TRBD2	TRBJ2-1	.	TRBV11-3	CASSPGLAGVNEQFF	TGTGCCAGCAGCCCGGGACTAGCGGGAGTAAATGAGCAGTTCTTC
.	TRBJ2-7	.	TRBV30	CAWHGTGYEQYF	TGTGCCTGGCATGGGACTGGCTACGAGCAGTACTTC
.	TRBJ2-7	.	TRBV2	CASQRESEQYF	TGTGCCAGCCAACGGGAGAGCGAGCAGTACTTC
.	TRBJ1-1	.	TRBV11-2	CASSPGDTEAFF	TGTGCCAGCAGCCCAGGGGACACTGAAGCTTTCTTT
TRBD2	TRBJ2-1	.	TRBV5-1	CASSLYTGGNYNEQFF	TGCGCCAGCAGCTTGTATACGGGAGGGAATTACAATGAGCAGTTCTTC
TRBD2	TRBJ2-7	.	TRBV28	CASSGRRGVSYEQYF	TGTGCCAGCAGCGGAAGGCGGGGGGTTAGCTACGAGCAGTACTTC